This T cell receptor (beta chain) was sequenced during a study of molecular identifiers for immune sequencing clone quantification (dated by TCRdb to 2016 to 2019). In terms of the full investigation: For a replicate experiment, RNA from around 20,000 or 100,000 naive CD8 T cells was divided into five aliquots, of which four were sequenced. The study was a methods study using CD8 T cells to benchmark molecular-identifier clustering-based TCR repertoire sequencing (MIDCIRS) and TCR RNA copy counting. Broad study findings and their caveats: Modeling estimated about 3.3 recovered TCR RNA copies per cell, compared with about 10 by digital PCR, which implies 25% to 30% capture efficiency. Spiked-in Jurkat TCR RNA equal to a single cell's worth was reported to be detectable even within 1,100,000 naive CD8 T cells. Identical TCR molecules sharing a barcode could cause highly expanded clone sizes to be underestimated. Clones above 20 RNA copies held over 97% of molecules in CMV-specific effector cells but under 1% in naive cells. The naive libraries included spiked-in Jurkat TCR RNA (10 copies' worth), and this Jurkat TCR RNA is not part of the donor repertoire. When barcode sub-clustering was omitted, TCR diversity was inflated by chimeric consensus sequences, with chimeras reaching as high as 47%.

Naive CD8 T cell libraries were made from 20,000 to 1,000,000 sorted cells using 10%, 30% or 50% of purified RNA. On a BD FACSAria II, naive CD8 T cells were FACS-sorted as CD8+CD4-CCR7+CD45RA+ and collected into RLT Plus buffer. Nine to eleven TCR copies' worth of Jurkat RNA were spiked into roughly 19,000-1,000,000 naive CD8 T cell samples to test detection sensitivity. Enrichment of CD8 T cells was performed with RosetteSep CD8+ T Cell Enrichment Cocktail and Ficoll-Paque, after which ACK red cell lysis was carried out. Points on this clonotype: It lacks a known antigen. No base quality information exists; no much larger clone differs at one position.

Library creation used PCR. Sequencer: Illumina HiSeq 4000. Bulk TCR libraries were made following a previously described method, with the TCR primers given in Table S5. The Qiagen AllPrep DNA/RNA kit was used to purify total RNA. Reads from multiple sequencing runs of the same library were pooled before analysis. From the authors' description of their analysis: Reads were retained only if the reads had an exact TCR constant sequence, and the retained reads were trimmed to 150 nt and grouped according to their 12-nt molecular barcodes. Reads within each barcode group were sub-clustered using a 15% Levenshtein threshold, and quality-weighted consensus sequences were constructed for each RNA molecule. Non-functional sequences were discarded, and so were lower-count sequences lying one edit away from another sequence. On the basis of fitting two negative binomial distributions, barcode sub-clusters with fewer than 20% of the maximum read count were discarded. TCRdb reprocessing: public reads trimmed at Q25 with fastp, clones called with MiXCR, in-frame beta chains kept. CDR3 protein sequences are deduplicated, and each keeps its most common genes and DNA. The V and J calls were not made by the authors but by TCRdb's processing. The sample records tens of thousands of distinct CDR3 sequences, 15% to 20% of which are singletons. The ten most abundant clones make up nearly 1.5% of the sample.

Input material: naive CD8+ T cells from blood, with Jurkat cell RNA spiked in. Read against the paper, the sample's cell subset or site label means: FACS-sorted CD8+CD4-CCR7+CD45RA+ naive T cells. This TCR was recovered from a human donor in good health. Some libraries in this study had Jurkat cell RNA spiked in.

The CDR3 is CASSFGQGPDTQYF. Here is the DNA: TGTGCCAGCAGCTTTGGACAGGGCCCAGATACGCAGTATTTT. Recombination linked TRBV5-4 to TRBJ2-3, with 8 bases matching TRBD1. The CDR3 contains 14 residues, cysteine and phenylalanine counted. Only CDR3 DNA remains: 42 bases, in frame from the first base. V is pruned by 2 bases and J by 4 bases, leaving 3 bases of the junction without a gene match. CDR1 and CDR2, looked up from the germline V gene (reference sequence), are SGHNT and YYREEE.